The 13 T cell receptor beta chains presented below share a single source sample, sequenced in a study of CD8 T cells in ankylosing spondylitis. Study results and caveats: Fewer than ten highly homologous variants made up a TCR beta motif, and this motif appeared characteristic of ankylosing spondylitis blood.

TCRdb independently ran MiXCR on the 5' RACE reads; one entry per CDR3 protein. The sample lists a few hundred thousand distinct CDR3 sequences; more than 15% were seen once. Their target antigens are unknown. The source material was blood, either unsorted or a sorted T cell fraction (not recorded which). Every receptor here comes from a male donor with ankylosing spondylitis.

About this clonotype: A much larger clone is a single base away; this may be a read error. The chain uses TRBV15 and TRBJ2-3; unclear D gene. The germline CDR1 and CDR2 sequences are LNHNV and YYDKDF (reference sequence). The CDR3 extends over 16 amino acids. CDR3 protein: CATSRSGHGNTDAQYF. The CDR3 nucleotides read TGTGCCACCAGCAGAAGTGGGCACGGAAACACAGATGCGCAGTATTTT.

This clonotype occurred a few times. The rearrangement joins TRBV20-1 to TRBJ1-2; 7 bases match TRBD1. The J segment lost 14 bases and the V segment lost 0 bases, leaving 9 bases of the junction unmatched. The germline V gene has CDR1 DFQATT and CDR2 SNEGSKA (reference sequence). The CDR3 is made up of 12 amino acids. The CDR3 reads CSARDSRRGGTF. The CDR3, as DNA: TGCAGTGCTAGAGATTCCCGCAGGGGGGGGACCTTC.

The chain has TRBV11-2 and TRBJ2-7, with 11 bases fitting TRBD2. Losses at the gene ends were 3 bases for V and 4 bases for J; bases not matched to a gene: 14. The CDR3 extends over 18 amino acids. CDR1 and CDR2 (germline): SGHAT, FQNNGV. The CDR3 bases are TGTGCCAGCAGCTTGGAGTGGGTGGCTAGCGGGAGGCGGTACGAGCAGTACTTC. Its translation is CASSLEWVASGRRYEQYF.

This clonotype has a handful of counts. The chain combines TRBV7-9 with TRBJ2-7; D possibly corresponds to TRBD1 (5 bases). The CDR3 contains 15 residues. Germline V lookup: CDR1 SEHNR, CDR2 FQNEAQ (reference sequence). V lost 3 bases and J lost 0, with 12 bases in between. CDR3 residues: CASSFGASSSYEQYF. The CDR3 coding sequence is TGTGCCAGCAGCTTTGGGGCCTCGAGCTCCTACGAGCAGTACTTC.

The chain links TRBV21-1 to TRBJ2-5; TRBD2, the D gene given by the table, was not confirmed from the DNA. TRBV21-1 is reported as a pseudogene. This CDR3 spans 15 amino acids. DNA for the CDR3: TGTGCCAGCAGCCGACCTATGGGACTACAAGAGACCCAGTACTTC. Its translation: CASSRPMGLQETQYF.

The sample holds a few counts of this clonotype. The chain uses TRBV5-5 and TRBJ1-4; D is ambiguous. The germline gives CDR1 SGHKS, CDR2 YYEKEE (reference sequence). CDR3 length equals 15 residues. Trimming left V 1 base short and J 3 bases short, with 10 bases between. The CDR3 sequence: CASSLIRRSNEKLFF. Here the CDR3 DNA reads TGTGCCAGCAGCTTGATACGGAGGTCTAATGAAAAACTGTTTTTT.

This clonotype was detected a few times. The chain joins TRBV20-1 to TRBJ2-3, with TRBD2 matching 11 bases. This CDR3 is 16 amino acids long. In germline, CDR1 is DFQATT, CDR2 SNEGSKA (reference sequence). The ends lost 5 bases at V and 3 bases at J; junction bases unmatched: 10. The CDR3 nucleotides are TGCAGTGCTGTGCAACCCCTAGCGGGGGGAACAGATACGCAGTATTTT. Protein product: CSAVQPLAGGTDTQYF.

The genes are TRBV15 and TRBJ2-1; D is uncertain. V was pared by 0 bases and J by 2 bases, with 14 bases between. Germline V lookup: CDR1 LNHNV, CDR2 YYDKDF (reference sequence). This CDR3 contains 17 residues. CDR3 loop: CATSRDSARATYNEQFF. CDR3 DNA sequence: TGTGCCACCAGCAGAGATTCGGCCCGGGCCACCTACAATGAGCAGTTCTTC. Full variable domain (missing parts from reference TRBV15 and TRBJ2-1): DAMVIQNPRYQVTQFGKPVTLSCSQTLNHNVMYWYQQKSSQAPKLLFHYYDKDFNNEADTPDNFQSRRPNTSFCFLDIRSPGLGDTAMYLCATSRDSARATYNEQFFGPGTRLTVL.

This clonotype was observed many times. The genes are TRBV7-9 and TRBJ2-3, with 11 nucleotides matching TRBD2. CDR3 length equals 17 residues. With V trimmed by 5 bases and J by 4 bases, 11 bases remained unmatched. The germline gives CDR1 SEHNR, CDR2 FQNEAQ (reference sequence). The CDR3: CASSPPGLAGRADTQYF. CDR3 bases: TGTGCCAGCAGCCCACCCGGACTAGCGGGTCGAGCAGATACGCAGTATTTT.

The CDR3: CASSLDRTGGPGYEQYF. The CDR3 bases are TGCGCCAGCAGCTTGGATAGGACAGGGGGTCCGGGGTACGAGCAGTACTTC. V is TRBV5-1 and J is TRBJ2-7, with TRBD1 identical over 10 bases. The CDR3 is made up of 17 amino acids. Germline CDR1 and CDR2: SGHRS and YFSETQ. V trimming: 0 bases; J trimming: 4 bases; junction bases outside the gene matches: 10.

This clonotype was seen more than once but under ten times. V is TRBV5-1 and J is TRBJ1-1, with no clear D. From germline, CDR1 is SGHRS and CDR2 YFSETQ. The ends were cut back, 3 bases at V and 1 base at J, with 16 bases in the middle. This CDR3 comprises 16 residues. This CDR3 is CASSSGETAGNTEAFF. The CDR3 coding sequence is TGCGCCAGCAGCTCCGGTGAGACGGCCGGGAACACTGAAGCTTTCTTT.

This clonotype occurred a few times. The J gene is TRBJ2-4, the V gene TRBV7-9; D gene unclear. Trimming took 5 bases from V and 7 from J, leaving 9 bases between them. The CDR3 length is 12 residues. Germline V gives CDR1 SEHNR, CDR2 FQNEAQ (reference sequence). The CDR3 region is CASSRTENIQYF. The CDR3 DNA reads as TGTGCCAGCAGCCGGACGGAGAACATTCAGTACTTC. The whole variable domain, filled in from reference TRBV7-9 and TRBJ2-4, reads DTGVSQNPRHKITKRGQNVTFRCDPISEHNRLYWYRQTLGQGPEFLTYFQNEAQLEKSRLLSDRFSAERPKGSFSTLEIQRTEQGDSAMYLCASSRTENIQYFGAGTRLSVL.

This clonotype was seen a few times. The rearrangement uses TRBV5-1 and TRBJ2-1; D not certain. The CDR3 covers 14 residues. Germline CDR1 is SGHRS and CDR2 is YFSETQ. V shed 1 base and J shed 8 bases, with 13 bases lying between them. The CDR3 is CASSLIRLGDEQFF. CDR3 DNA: TGCGCCAGCAGCTTGATTCGTCTTGGTGATGAGCAGTTCTTC.